These 3 T cell receptor beta chains came from one sample sequenced in a study of T-cell reconstitution after alpha-beta-depleted transplantation in children. Preparing the TCRbeta library involved the use of unique molecular identifiers. TCRdb recomputed calls from the PCR reads with MiXCR, one row per CDR3 protein. Here the sample spans more than 400,000 distinct CDR3 sequences, about an eighth being singletons. The sample was PBMCs, mostly from graft donor cells, taken 180 days after TCRalphabeta/CD19-depleted stem cell transplant. The receptors derive from a female patient between 2 and 15 years old who had a stem cell transplant for aplastic anemia, so the T cells may come from the graft donor.

The genes are TRBV12-3 or TRBV12-4 and TRBJ1-2, with a tentative D call TRBD1 (5 bases). The CDR3 sequence is 13 residues long. Trimming took 2 bases from V and 8 from J, leaving 12 bases between them. The CDR3 protein is CASSLMGGEGYTF. CDR3 in DNA: TGTGCCAGCAGTTTAATGGGGGGGGAAGGCTACACCTTC.

This clonotype was detected many times. In DNA form, the CDR3 reads TGCGCCAGCAGCTCAAAGGAACCGGGACAGGGTTCCTACGAGCAGTACGTC. Protein product: CASSSKEPGQGSYEQYV. This chain uses TRBV4-3 with TRBJ2-7; 9 bases map to TRBD1. The CDR3 is 17 amino acids. In germline, CDR1 is LGHNA, CDR2 YSLEER. With 5 bases clipped from V and 1 base from J, the junction kept 12 bases outside the gene matches.

This clonotype has a handful of counts. The CDR3 loop is CASSTGQYYGYTF. As DNA, the CDR3 is TGTGCCAGCAGCACAGGACAGTACTATGGCTACACCTTC. The chain uses TRBV5-6 and TRBJ1-2, with D possibly matching TRBD1 (6 bases). This CDR3 is 13 amino acids long. The germline V and J ends were trimmed by 4 bases and 3 bases, with 10 bases remaining between them. Germline assignment: CDR1 SGHDT and CDR2 YYEEEE.